The 23 T cell receptor beta chains given below trace back to one sample, sequenced in a study of T-cell memory formation after mild COVID-19. From the 5' RACE reads, TCRdb called clonotypes with MiXCR, one entry per CDR3 protein. The table lists under 250,000 distinct CDR3 sequences, more than 8% of them singletons. The sequenced sample consisted of PBMCs or a T cell subset sorted from them (not recorded which). Receptors were obtained from a man between 18 and 35 years old who had mild COVID-19 (a few samples of this study predate the infection). Cell type and time point are not known.

This clonotype turned up a few times. The chain carries TRBV10-3 and TRBJ1-1; D call uncertain. CDR3 length: 14 residues. The V end lost 5 bases, the J end lost 0 bases, and 10 bases lay between the germline ends. Germline lookup yields CDR1 ENHRY and CDR2 SYGVKD. The CDR3 DNA is TGTGCCATCAGTCGGGGAGTGATGAACACTGAAGCTTTCTTT. Residues: CAISRGVMNTEAFF.

V gene TRBV11-2 combines with J gene TRBJ2-7, with 9 bases that match TRBD2. With 3 bases clipped from V and 2 bases from J, the junction kept 8 bases outside the gene matches. Per germline, CDR1 SGHAT and CDR2 FQNNGV. CDR3 length: 16 amino acids. The CDR3 nucleotides read TGTGCCAGCAGCTTGGGGCGACTAGCGGTTACCTACGAGCAGTACTTC. It specifies CASSLGRLAVTYEQYF.

The chain couples TRBV15 to TRBJ2-7; 12 bases are a match to TRBD2. The V and J ends lost 2 bases and 4 bases, in that order; junction bases with no gene match: 3. This CDR3 contains 15 residues. The germline V gene encodes CDR1 LNHNV and CDR2 YYDKDF (reference sequence). The CDR3 loop is CATSRPGLAGYEQYF. The CDR3 DNA follows: TGTGCCACCAGCAGACCCGGACTAGCGGGGTACGAGCAGTACTTC.

V is TRBV14 and J is TRBJ2-3, with unresolved D. The CDR3 covers 15 residues. Germline CDR1 SGHDN, CDR2 FVKESK. Trimming stripped 7 bases from V and 2 bases from J, with 16 bases between. The CDR3 region has the DNA TGTGCCAGCATGGATTTTATCATCTTCACAGATACGCAGTATTTT. Translated: CASMDFIIFTDTQYF.

J is TRBJ2-5 and V is TRBV5-5; TRBD1 matches 10 bases. This CDR3 comprises 15 residues. CDR1 is SGHKS and CDR2 is YYEKEE in the germline V gene (reference sequence). The V and J ends lost 5 bases and 4 bases, in that order; junction bases with no gene match: 8. The CDR3 nucleotides are TGTGCCAGCAGTCGAATCCGGGACAGGGGAGAGACCCAGTACTTC. This gives the protein CASSRIRDRGETQYF.

This clonotype was observed a few times. The genes are TRBV7-2 and TRBJ2-3; D possibly uses TRBD1 or TRBD2 (5 bases each). V shed 6 bases and J shed 0 bases, with 13 bases lying between them. The germline gives CDR1 SGHTA, CDR2 FQGNSA. The CDR3 consists of 15 residues. DNA of the CDR3: TGTGCCAGCAGGAACGGGGCCGTTAGCACAGATACGCAGTATTTT. Translated: CASRNGAVSTDTQYF.

The table lists this clonotype with a few counts. The V gene is TRBV7-2, the J gene TRBJ2-5, with a weak D call TRBD1 (5 bases). The CDR3 spans 14 residues. The germline gives CDR1 SGHTA, CDR2 FQGNSA. The ends were cut back, 4 bases at V and 1 base at J, with 10 bases in the middle. The CDR3 nucleotides are TGTGCCAGCAGCTCAGGGAAAATCCAAGAGACCCAGTACTTC. Amino acids: CASSSGKIQETQYF.

Only a few counts were recorded for this clonotype. The genes are TRBV6-1 and TRBJ1-6; D gene unclear. Germline CDR1 is MNHNS and CDR2 is SASEGT. The CDR3 contains 14 residues. With 2 bases removed from V and 3 bases from J, the gap between germline ends came to 5 bases. CDR3 protein: CASSEQYYNSPLHF. CDR3 DNA sequence: TGTGCCAGCAGTGAACAGTACTATAATTCACCCCTCCACTTT.

This clonotype was seen ten or more times. This chain joins TRBV6-5 and TRBJ2-3; TRBD2 agrees at 7 bases. This CDR3 contains 13 residues. Germline V gene sequence: CDR1 MNHEY, CDR2 SVGAGI. V was pared by 6 bases and J by 2 bases, with 2 bases of the junction left unmatched. CDR3 amino acids: CASRRLATDTQYF. In nucleotides, the CDR3 is TGTGCCAGCAGGCGACTAGCCACAGATACGCAGTATTTT.

This chain uses TRBV9 with TRBJ1-2; D is undetermined. CDR3 size: 13 residues. Germline loops: CDR1 SGDLS, CDR2 YYNGEE. Trimming shortened V by 3 bases and J by 4 bases, and 10 bases separated the two germline ends. For the CDR3, the DNA is TGTGCCAGCAGCGGGAGTTACGGCTATGGCTACACCTTC. Its translation is CASSGSYGYGYTF.

This clonotype occurred a few times. The genes are TRBV7-2 and TRBJ2-3, with 7 bases that match TRBD2. Germline V gives CDR1 SGHTA, CDR2 FQGNSA. Trimming cost V 3 bases and J 13 bases; bases outside gene matches: 10. The CDR3 is made up of 13 amino acids. CDR3 bases: TGTGCCAGCAGCTTGGCTGGGAGGGGCGTGGAGTATTTT. Its protein product is CASSLAGRGVEYF.

In this sample, this clonotype turned up many times. The chain is built from TRBV4-1 and TRBJ2-2, with D unclear. V lost 0 bases and J lost 9, with 2 bases in between. Germline CDR1 reads MGHRA; CDR2 reads YSYEKL. The CDR3 length is 11 residues. In DNA, the CDR3 is TGCGCCAGCAGCCAAGATTGGGAGCTGTTTTTT. It encodes CASSQDWELFF.

The chain carries TRBV7-6 and TRBJ2-7; possibly TRBD2 for D (6 bases). CDR1 is SGHVS, CDR2 FNYEAQ, per germline. The CDR3 length is 15 residues. V was clipped by 2 bases and J by 2 bases, with 13 bases between them. As DNA, the CDR3 is TGTGCCAGCAGCTTATCGGGACTGCCCACCTACGAGCAGTACTTC. This gives the protein CASSLSGLPTYEQYF.

The rearrangement uses TRBV20-1 and TRBJ2-5; no firm D call. Trimming stripped 3 bases from V and 4 bases from J, with 12 bases between. The CDR3 spans 13 residues. CDR1 DFQATT and CDR2 SNEGSKA come from the germline V gene (reference sequence). The CDR3 DNA follows: TGCAGTGCTAGTGGCCAGCCCCGAGAGACCCAGTACTTC. It translates to CSASGQPRETQYF.

The J gene is TRBJ1-5, the V gene TRBV3-1; D uncertain. V was clipped by 1 base and J by 0 bases, with 7 bases between them. CDR1 and CDR2 (germline): LGHDT, YNNKEL (reference sequence). The CDR3 extends over 15 amino acids. As DNA, the CDR3 is TGTGCCAGCAGCCAAGGTGTGAATAGCAATCAGCCCCAGCATTTT. Amino acids: CASSQGVNSNQPQHF. Complete variable domain (other parts from reference TRBV3-1 and TRBJ1-5): DTAVSQTPKYLVTQMGNDKSIKCEQNLGHDTMYWYKQDSKKFLKIMFSYNNKELIINETVPNRFSPKSPDKAHLNLHINSLELGDSAVYFCASSQGVNSNQPQHFGDGTRLSIL.

This clonotype was recorded many times. The V and J genes are TRBV6-5 and TRBJ2-3, with D uncertain. CDR1 is MNHEY and CDR2 is SVGAGI in the germline V gene. This CDR3 region has 13 residues. V was pared by 2 bases and J by 2 bases, with 5 bases between. This chain's CDR3 is CASSYRATDTQYF. CDR3 nucleotide sequence: TGTGCCAGCAGTTACAGGGCCACAGATACGCAGTATTTT.

This chain connects TRBV27 to TRBJ2-7; 8 nucleotides line up with TRBD1. J lost 6 bases, V lost 6 bases, and 13 bases had no gene match. CDR1 is MNHEY, CDR2 SMNVEV, per germline (reference sequence). The CDR3 length is 15 residues. CDR3 DNA sequence: TGTGCCAGCAGCATCATACCACCACAGGGGGGCGAGCAGTACTTC. Amino acid sequence: CASSIIPPQGGEQYF.

The rearrangement links TRBV15 to TRBJ1-3; D may be TRBD1 (5 bases). V was clipped by 1 base and J by 2 bases, with 12 bases between them. Germline lookup yields CDR1 LNHNV and CDR2 YYDKDF (reference sequence). CDR3 length: 16 residues. CDR3 sequence reads: CATSRAVWGPGNTIYF. DNA of the CDR3: TGTGCCACCAGCAGAGCCGTCTGGGGCCCTGGAAACACCATATATTTT. Full variable domain (missing parts from reference TRBV15 and TRBJ1-3): DAMVIQNPRYQVTQFGKPVTLSCSQTLNHNVMYWYQQKSSQAPKLLFHYYDKDFNNEADTPDNFQSRRPNTSFCFLDIRSPGLGDTAMYLCATSRAVWGPGNTIYFGEGSWLTVV.

This chain connects TRBV14 to TRBJ2-3; D gene uncertain. This CDR3 comprises 13 residues. Germline V CDR1 and CDR2: SGHDN, FVKESK. Trimming removed 4 bases at V and 6 bases at J, with 11 bases between. In DNA, the CDR3 is TGTGCCAGCAGCCCCCTAAGTAAGGATACGCAGTATTTT. Its protein is CASSPLSKDTQYF.

This clonotype was counted only a few times. V and J are TRBV4-1 and TRBJ1-2, with D tentatively TRBD1 (6 bases). The CDR3 covers 15 residues. The V end was cut by 4 bases, the J end by 4 bases, with 16 bases between. Germline CDR1 reads MGHRA; CDR2 reads YSYEKL. In DNA, the CDR3 is TGCGCCAGCAGCCCCCCGCCCACAGGGACCTATGGCTACACCTTC. Its translation is CASSPPPTGTYGYTF.

There are many counts of this clonotype. The chain joins TRBV4-3 to TRBJ2-7; unclear D gene. With 0 bases removed from V and 0 bases from J, the gap between germline ends came to 15 bases. The CDR3 consists of 17 residues. The germline gives CDR1 LGHNA, CDR2 YSLEER. The DNA for the CDR3 is TGCGCCAGCAGCCAAGATCCCCCAGGCCTCAGCTCCTACGAGCAGTACTTC. It translates to CASSQDPPGLSSYEQYF.

In this sample, this clonotype turned up a few times. The chain carries TRBV20-1 and TRBJ2-6; D gene unclear. CDR3 length equals 15 residues. Germline V gene sequence: CDR1 DFQATT, CDR2 SNEGSKA (reference sequence). V lost 6 bases, J lost 0 bases, and 12 bases lay in between. The CDR3, as DNA: TGCAGTGCCTTCGCGGCCAGCTCTGGGGCCAACGTCCTGACTTTC. Translation gives CSAFAASSGANVLTF.

The chain links TRBV7-9 to TRBJ1-1; weak D call: TRBD1 (6 bases). V lost 4 bases to trimming and J lost 1 base, with 19 bases between them. The CDR3 is 17 amino acids. Germline V gene data show CDR1 as SEHNR and CDR2 as FQNEAQ (reference sequence). The CDR3 is CASSSLTSQGRNTEAFF. CDR3 nucleotides: TGTGCCAGCAGCTCCTTAACCTCACAGGGCAGGAACACTGAAGCTTTCTTT.